This TCR beta chain is from a study of cytomegalovirus exposure and HLA in healthy donors. General observations from the study: In an earlier analysis, most TCR beta V segments were productive about 87% or about 30% of the time.

A multiplex PCR was run with 60 Vbeta primers and 13 Jbeta primers. Using immunoSEQ multiplex PCR, the repertoire was profiled, and TCRdb retains in-frame clones only, with some absent. Among roughly 190,000 clones listed, approximately 11% were seen once. This clone was detected a few times. Its antigen is as yet unknown. Among the donors, all were healthy bone marrow donors. The CDR3 totals 16 residues. Germline CDR1 and CDR2: SGHVS and FQNEAQ. Trimming removed 5 bases at V and 13 bases at J, with 29 bases between. This clonotype originated in a man aged 45-65 years in good health and CMV-seropositive. The sample comprised PBMCs. The genes are TRBV7-8 and TRBJ1-2; D remains ambiguous. DNA for the CDR3: TGTGCCAGCAGCCGAGAGCGGTTACACGGTAACTATGGAGGCACCTTC. It translates to CASSRERLHGNYGGTF.